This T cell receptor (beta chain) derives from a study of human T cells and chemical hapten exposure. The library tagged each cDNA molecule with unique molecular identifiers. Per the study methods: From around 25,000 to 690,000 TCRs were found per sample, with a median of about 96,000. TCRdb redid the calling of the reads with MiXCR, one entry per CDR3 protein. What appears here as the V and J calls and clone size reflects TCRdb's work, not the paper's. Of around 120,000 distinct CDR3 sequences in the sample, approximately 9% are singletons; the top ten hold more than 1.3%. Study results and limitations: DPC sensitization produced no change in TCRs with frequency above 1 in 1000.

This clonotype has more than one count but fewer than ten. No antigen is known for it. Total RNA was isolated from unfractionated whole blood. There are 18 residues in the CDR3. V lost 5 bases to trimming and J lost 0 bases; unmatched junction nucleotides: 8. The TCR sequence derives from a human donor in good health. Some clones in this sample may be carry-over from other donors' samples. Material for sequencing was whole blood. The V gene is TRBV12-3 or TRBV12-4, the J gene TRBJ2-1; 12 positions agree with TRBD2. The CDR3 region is CASSPPTSGSYSYNEQFF. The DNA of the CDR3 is TGTGCCAGCAGTCCGCCGACTAGCGGGAGTTACTCCTACAATGAGCAGTTCTTC.